The 24 T cell receptor beta chains presented below share a single source sample, sequenced in a study of T cell responses to AZD1222 COVID-19 vaccine. Clones were read by immunoSEQ multiplex PCR, and TCRdb kept only the in-frame ones, dropping some. Among around 70,000 clones listed, 79% were seen once. The sample was peripheral blood, taken on day 0 of MenACWY control vaccination. Every receptor here comes from an adult in good health.

The J gene is TRBJ1-1, the V gene TRBV7-2, with a tentative D call TRBD1 (5 bases). The germline V gene has CDR1 SGHTA and CDR2 FQGNSA. The CDR3 runs 14 residues. V was trimmed by 0 bases and J by 8 bases, leaving 13 bases between them. The CDR3 coding sequence is TGTGCCAGCAGCTTAGCGCCGGGGGGTGCCGAAGCTTTCTTT. Translation gives CASSLAPGGAEAFF.

This clone was recorded only once. CDR3 in DNA: TGTGCCAGCAGCGTAGGGGACCACGCCTACAATGAGCAGTTCTTC. Translation gives CASSVGDHAYNEQFF. This chain uses TRBV9 with TRBJ2-1; TRBD1 or TRBD2 may be the D gene (5 bases each). From germline, CDR1 is SGDLS and CDR2 YYNGEE. The CDR3 runs to 15 residues. V dropped 0 bases and J dropped 2 bases, with 9 bases sitting between them.

This clone has only a few counts. The chain links TRBV2 to TRBJ1-4; TRBD1 might be the D (6 bases). The CDR3 sequence is 14 residues long. Trimming stripped 7 bases from V and 4 bases from J, with 13 bases between. Germline CDR1 and CDR2: SNHLY and FYNNEI. CDR3 sequence: CASTEDRYNEKLFF. CDR3 coding DNA: TGTGCCAGCACTGAGGACAGATATAATGAAAAACTGTTTTTT.

V is TRBV20-1 and J is TRBJ2-7, with 8 bases matching TRBD1. This CDR3 region has 15 residues. The V gene's germline CDR1 is DFQATT and CDR2 SNEGSKA (reference sequence). Trimming at V came to 3 bases and at J to 5 bases, leaving 12 bases not matched to a gene. In DNA, the CDR3 is TGCAGTGCTAGTGGGGGTGACAGGGGTTTAAACGAGCAGTACTTC. Amino acids: CSASGGDRGLNEQYF.

The chain joins TRBV6-5 to TRBJ2-7, with D tentatively TRBD2 (6 bases). Germline V CDR1 and CDR2: MNHEY, SVGAGI. The CDR3 totals 15 residues. The V end lost 7 bases, the J end lost 4 bases, and 20 bases lay between the germline ends. The CDR3: CASNGDGGIIYEQYF. Written as DNA, the CDR3 is TGTGCCAGCAACGGCGATGGGGGGATCATTTACGAGCAGTACTTC.

This sequence joins TRBV18 and TRBJ1-3; D remains ambiguous. V shed 3 bases and J shed 0 bases, with 18 bases lying between them. The CDR3 has 18 amino acids. Germline-derived CDR1 and CDR2 are KGHSH and LQKENI. CDR3 protein: CASSPRETGYSSGNTIYF. In nucleotides, the CDR3 is TGTGCCAGCTCACCCCGCGAAACGGGTTATTCCTCTGGAAACACCATATATTTT. Drawing the rest from reference TRBV18 and TRBJ1-3, the complete variable domain is NAGVMQNPRHLVRRRGQEARLRCSPMKGHSHVYWYRQLPEEGLKFMVYLQKENIIDESGMPKERFSAEFPKEGPSILRIQQVVRGDSAAYFCASSPRETGYSSGNTIYFGEGSWLTVV.

This clone was seen just once. This sequence joins TRBV6-5 and TRBJ1-2; 8 bases agree with TRBD1. V lost 8 bases and J lost 5; bases outside the gene matches: 13. CDR1 is MNHEY, CDR2 SVGAGI, per germline. The CDR3 is 15 amino acids. CDR3 coding DNA: TGTGCCAGCCGCCTCCGGACAGGGCAGGAGTATGGCTACACCTTC. Its translation is CASRLRTGQEYGYTF.

This clone showed up just a few times. The CDR3 DNA reads TGTGCCAGCAGGGGTAGCGGGAGGGCCGGGAATGAGCAGTTCTTC. It yields the protein CASRGSGRAGNEQFF. The chain couples TRBV6-6 to TRBJ2-1; 11 bases agree with TRBD2. This CDR3 has 15 amino acids. The V gene end was trimmed by 6 bases and the J gene end by 7 bases; junction bases not matched to a gene: 8. CDR1 MNHNY and CDR2 SVGAGI come from the germline V gene (reference sequence).

The J gene is TRBJ2-1, the V gene TRBV7-9, with TRBD1 matching 8 bases. This CDR3 is built from 15 residues. V lost 0 bases to trimming and J lost 7 bases; unmatched junction nucleotides: 5. Per the germline V gene, CDR1 is SEHNR and CDR2 is FQNEAQ (reference sequence). The CDR3, as DNA: TGTGCCAGCAGCTTAGCGAAGACAGGGGAGAATGAGCAGTTCTTC. Translation gives CASSLAKTGENEQFF.

CDR3: CASRESRQEYEQYF. The CDR3 region has the DNA TGTGCCAGCAGGGAGAGCAGGCAGGAGTACGAGCAGTACTTC. V and J are TRBV2 and TRBJ2-7; no reliable D call. Germline lookup yields CDR1 SNHLY and CDR2 FYNNEI. V dropped 6 bases and J dropped 4 bases, with 16 bases sitting between them. This CDR3 is 14 amino acids long.

This clone is labeled as medium-sized. This sequence joins TRBV7-8 and TRBJ1-6; unclear D gene. The CDR3 covers 14 residues. CDR1 is SGHVS and CDR2 is FQNEAQ in the germline V gene. The V gene lost 6 bases and the J gene lost 5 bases, with 11 bases spanning the gap. The CDR3 DNA reads TGTGCCAGCAGGGTGGTGGCGGATAATTCACCCCTCCACTTT. Translated: CASRVVADNSPLHF.

The rearrangement links TRBV28 to TRBJ1-5; D is unresolved. V dropped 4 bases and J dropped 7 bases, with 23 bases sitting between them. Germline V gene data show CDR1 as MDHEN and CDR2 as SYDVKM. The CDR3 length is 17 residues. CDR3 nucleotides: TGTGCCAGCAGTTCCCCCCGCGGGGAGGGCGGGGAACAGCCCCAGCATTTT. Protein sequence: CASSSPRGEGGEQPQHF.

The rearrangement uses TRBV5-8 and TRBJ1-1; perhaps TRBD1 as D (6 bases). This CDR3 spans 17 amino acids. Trimming shortened V by 4 bases and J by 0 bases, and 19 bases separated the two germline ends. CDR1 and CDR2 (germline): SGHTS, YDEGEE. CDR3 sequence (DNA): TGTGCCAGCAGCCTAAGCAGGTCAGGGGTCATGAACACTGAAGCTTTCTTT. Amino acids: CASSLSRSGVMNTEAFF.

The chain employs TRBV6-5 and TRBJ1-2; no definite D call. Trimming stripped 6 bases from V and 1 base from J, with 9 bases between. The CDR3 loop spans 13 amino acids. Germline loops: CDR1 MNHEY, CDR2 SVGAGI. CDR3 in amino acids: CASRPTSNYGYTF. In nucleotides, the CDR3 is TGTGCCAGCAGACCAACAAGTAACTATGGCTACACCTTC.

This clone was recorded many times. The chain couples TRBV4-2 to TRBJ2-7; TRBD2 aligns across 8 bases. This CDR3 is built from 15 residues. The trim removed 0 bases at V and 3 bases at J, leaving 4 bases unmatched. Germline V gene data show CDR1 as LGHNA and CDR2 as YNFKEQ. CDR3 sequence reads: CASSQETGGFYEQYF. CDR3 in DNA: TGTGCCAGCAGCCAAGAGACGGGGGGGTTCTACGAGCAGTACTTC.

V and J are TRBV5-1 and TRBJ2-2; the D is unclear. Germline V gene lookup returns CDR1 SGHRS and CDR2 YFSETQ. Trimming took off 0 bases at V and 9 bases at J, with 12 bases between the two ends. The CDR3 has 14 amino acids. In DNA form, the CDR3 reads TGCGCCAGCAGCTTGGTAGGAGAAGGACGGGAGCTGTTTTTT. It codes for CASSLVGEGRELFF.

The rearrangement links TRBV4-2 to TRBJ1-1, with no clear D. The CDR3 runs 16 residues. Germline V CDR1 and CDR2: LGHNA, YNFKEQ. The germline V and J ends were trimmed by 0 bases and 0 bases, with 11 bases remaining between them. This CDR3 reads CASSQDAGQMNTEAFF. The CDR3 bases are TGTGCCAGCAGCCAAGATGCTGGGCAGATGAACACTGAAGCTTTCTTT.

This clone turned up a few times. The chain joins TRBV3-1 (or the pseudogene TRBV3-2) to TRBJ1-1; the D is unclear. The V end was cut by 2 bases, the J end by 1 base, with 8 bases between. CDR3 length: 14 amino acids. The germline gives CDR1 LGHDT, CDR2 YNNKEL (reference sequence). DNA for the CDR3: TGTGCCAGCAGCCAACTTCACACGAACACTGAAGCTTTCTTT. This translates into CASSQLHTNTEAFF.

This chain connects TRBV5-1 to TRBJ1-1; TRBD1 agrees at 10 bases. Trimming at V came to 3 bases and at J to 3 bases, leaving 11 bases not matched to a gene. In germline, CDR1 is SGHRS, CDR2 YFSETQ. The CDR3 sequence is 17 residues long. CDR3 nucleotide sequence: TGCGCCAGCAGCTCGACAGGGGGCGCGAGGGTGGACACTGAAGCTTTCTTT. Translation gives CASSSTGGARVDTEAFF.

The chain uses TRBV29-1 and TRBJ2-7; 9 nucleotides align to TRBD1. Germline CDR1 is SQVTM and CDR2 is ANQGSEA. With 5 bases clipped from V and 2 bases from J, the junction kept 7 bases outside the gene matches. The CDR3 has 14 residues. The CDR3 reads CSVHDRGSPYEQYF. The CDR3 coding sequence is TGCAGCGTTCACGACAGGGGGTCTCCCTACGAGCAGTACTTC.

This chain uses TRBV7-8 with TRBJ1-1, with D hard to call. This CDR3 is 16 amino acids long. Trimming stripped 5 bases from V and 4 bases from J, with 20 bases between. From germline, CDR1 is SGHVS and CDR2 FQNEAQ. The CDR3 bases are TGTGCCAGCAGCCGAGACTCTGGAGGGCTGAGCACTGAAGCTTTCTTT. Amino acids: CASSRDSGGLSTEAFF.

The J gene is TRBJ2-5, the V gene TRBV5-6; 8 bases map to TRBD1. The germline V gene has CDR1 SGHDT and CDR2 YYEEEE. Trimming removed 4 bases from V and 1 base from J; junction bases left unmatched: 6. This CDR3 region has 15 residues. In nucleotides, the CDR3 is TGTGCCAGCAGCCTATCCGGGACAGGCCAAGAGACCCAGTACTTC. It yields the protein CASSLSGTGQETQYF.

V gene TRBV5-6 combines with J gene TRBJ2-7; D is undetermined. The germline V and J ends were trimmed by 1 base and 1 base, with 9 bases remaining between them. Germline values: CDR1 SGHDT, CDR2 YYEEEE. There are 14 residues in the CDR3. The CDR3 sequence: CASSLRPASYEQYF. The CDR3 DNA is TGTGCCAGCAGCTTGAGGCCAGCTTCCTACGAGCAGTACTTC.

V gene TRBV7-2 combines with J gene TRBJ1-5; 12 bases match TRBD1. The CDR3 spans 14 residues. V shed 4 bases, J shed 7 bases, and the junction held 2 bases outside the gene matches. Germline CDR1 and CDR2: SGHTA and FQGNSA. As DNA, the CDR3 is TGTGCCAGCAGCTGGGGACAGGGGGCCCAGCCCCAGCATTTT. This translates into CASSWGQGAQPQHF.